This TCR beta chain was recorded in a study of blood T cell repertoires in COVID-19. Study background: The United States, Italy and Spain were the sources of the acute and convalescent COVID-19 samples. PBMCs, B-cell-depleted T cells, or T cells were the source of the cDNA or gDNA that made up the material.

Losses at the gene ends were 6 bases for V and 3 bases for J; bases not matched to a gene: 7. The CDR3 spans 15 residues. Germline V lookup: CDR1 MNHEY, CDR2 SVGAGI. The protocol was immunoSEQ multiplex PCR, while the TCRdb copy is restricted to in-frame clones and leaves out a portion. The table records 130,000 to 150,000 clones, around 84% of them present only once. The rearrangement uses TRBV6-5 and TRBJ1-4; 7 bases line up with TRBD1. The sequence came from a human donor with acute or convalescent COVID-19. The donor label of this sample is uncertain. The sample was peripheral blood. The DNA of the CDR3 is TGTGCCAGCAGGAATGACAGGGCGGCTAATGAAAAACTGTTTTTT. It codes for CASRNDRAANEKLFF.